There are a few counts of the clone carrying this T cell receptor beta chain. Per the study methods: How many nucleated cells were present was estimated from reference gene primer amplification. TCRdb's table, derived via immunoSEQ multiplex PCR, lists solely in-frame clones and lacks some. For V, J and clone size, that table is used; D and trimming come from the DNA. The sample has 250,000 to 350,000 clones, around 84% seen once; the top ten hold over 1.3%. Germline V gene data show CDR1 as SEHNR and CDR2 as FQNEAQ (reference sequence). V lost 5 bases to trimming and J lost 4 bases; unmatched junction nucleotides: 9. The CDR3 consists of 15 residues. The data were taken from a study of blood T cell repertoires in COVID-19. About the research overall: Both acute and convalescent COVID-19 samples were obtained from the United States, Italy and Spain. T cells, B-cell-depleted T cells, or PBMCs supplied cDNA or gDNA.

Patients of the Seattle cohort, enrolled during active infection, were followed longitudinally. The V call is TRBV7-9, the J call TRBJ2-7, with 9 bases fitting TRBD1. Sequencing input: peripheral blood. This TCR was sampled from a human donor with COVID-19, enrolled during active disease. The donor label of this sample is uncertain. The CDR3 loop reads CASSPPGQGVYEQYF. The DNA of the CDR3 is TGTGCCAGCAGCCCACCGGGACAGGGTGTATACGAGCAGTACTTC.